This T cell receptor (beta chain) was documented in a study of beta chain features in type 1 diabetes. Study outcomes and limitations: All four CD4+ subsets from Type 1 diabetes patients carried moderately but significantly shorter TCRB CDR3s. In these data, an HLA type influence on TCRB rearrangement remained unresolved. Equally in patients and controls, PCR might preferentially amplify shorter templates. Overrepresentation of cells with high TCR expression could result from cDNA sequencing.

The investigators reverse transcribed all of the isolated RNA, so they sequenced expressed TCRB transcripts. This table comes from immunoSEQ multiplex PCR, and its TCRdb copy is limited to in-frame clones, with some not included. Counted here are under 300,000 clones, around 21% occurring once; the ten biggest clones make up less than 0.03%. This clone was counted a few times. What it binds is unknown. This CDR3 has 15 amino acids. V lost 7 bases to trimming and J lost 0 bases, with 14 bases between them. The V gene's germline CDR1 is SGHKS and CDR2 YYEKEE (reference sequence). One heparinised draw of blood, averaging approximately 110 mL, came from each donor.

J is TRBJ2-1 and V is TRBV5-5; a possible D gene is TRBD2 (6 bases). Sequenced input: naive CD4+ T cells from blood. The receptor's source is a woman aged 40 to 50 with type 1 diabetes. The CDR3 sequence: CASRPGLSSYNEQFF. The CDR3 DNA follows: TGTGCCAGCCGCCCGGGACTTAGCTCCTACAATGAGCAGTTCTTC.